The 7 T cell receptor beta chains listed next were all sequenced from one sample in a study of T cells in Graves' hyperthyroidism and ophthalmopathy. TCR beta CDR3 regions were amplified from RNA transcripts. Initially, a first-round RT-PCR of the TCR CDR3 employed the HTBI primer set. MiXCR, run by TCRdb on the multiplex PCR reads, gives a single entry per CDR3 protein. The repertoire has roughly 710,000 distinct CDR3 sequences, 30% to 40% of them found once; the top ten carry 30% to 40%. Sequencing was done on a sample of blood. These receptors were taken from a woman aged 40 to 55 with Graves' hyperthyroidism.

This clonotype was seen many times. The CDR3 spells CSALLGHLNTEAFF. The CDR3 nucleotides are TGCAGTGCGCTTCTGGGACACCTGAACACTGAAGCTTTCTTT. The J gene is TRBJ1-1, the V gene TRBV20-1; tentatively, D is TRBD1 (6 bases). In germline, CDR1 is DFQATT, CDR2 SNEGSKA (reference sequence). Trimming cost V 6 bases and J 0 bases, with 14 bases left between them. There are 14 residues in the CDR3.

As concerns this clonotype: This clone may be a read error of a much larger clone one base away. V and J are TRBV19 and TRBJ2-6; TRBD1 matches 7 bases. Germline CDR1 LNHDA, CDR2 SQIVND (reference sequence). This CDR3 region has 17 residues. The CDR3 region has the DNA TGTGCCAGCAGCCCGACAGGGAATAGTTCTGGGGCCAACGTCCCGACTTTC. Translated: CASSPTGNSSGANVPTF.

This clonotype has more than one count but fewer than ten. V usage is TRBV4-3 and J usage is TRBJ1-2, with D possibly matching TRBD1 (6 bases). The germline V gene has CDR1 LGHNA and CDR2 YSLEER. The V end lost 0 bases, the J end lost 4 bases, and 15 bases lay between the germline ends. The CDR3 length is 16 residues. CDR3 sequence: CASSQERGALLYGYTF. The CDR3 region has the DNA TGCGCCAGCAGCCAAGAGCGGGGGGCGCTCCTCTATGGCTACACCTTC.

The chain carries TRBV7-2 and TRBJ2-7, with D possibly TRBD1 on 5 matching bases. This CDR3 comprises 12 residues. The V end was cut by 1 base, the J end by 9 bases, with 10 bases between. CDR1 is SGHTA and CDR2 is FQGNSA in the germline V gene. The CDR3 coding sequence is TGTGCCAGCAGCTTAGGGGGCCACGCGCAGTACTTC. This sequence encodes CASSLGGHAQYF.

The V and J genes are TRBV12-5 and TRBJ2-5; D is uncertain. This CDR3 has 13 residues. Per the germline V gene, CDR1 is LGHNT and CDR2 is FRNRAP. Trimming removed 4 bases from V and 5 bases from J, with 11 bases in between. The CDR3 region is CASGYVEAETQYF. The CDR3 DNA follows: TGTGCTAGTGGTTACGTCGAGGCGGAGACCCAGTACTTC.

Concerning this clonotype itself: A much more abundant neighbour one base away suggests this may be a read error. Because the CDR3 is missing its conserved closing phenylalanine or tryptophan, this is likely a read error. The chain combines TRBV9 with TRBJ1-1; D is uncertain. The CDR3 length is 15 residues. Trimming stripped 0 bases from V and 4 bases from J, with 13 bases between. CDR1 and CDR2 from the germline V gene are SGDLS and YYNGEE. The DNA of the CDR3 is TGTGCCAGCAGCGTAGTTAGGGATGGGGTCACTGAAGCTTTCCTT. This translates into CASSVVRDGVTEAFL.

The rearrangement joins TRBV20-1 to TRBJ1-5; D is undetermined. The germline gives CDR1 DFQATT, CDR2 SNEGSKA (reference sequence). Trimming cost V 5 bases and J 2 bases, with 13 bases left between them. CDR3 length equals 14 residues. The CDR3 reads CSAQHRARNQPQHF. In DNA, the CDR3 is TGCAGTGCTCAACACCGGGCCCGCAATCAGCCCCAGCATTTT.